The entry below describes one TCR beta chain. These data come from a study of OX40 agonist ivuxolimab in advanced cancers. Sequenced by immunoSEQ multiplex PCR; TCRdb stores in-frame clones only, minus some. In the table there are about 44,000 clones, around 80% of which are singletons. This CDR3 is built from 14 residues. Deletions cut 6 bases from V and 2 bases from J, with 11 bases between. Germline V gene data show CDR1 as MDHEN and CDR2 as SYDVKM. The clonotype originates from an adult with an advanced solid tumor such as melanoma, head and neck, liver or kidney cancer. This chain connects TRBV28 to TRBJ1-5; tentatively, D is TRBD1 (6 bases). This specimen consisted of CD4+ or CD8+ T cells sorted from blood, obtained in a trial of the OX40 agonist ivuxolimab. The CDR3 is CASSPTGRNQPQHF. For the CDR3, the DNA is TGTGCCAGCAGCCCGACAGGACGCAATCAGCCCCAGCATTTT.